This TCR beta chain was retrieved from a study of breast tumors, draining lymph nodes, adjacent tissues. Study outcomes and limitations: The lymph node origin of tumor T cells was framed as consistent with a hypothesis, not demonstrated. Compared with basal-like, luminal-like tumors shared significantly more repertoire with nontumor tissue. The data were judged consistent with most tumor T cells coming from lymph node and expanding in tumor.

A remark on this clonotype: Its antigen remains unidentified.

A single record per CDR3 protein comes from TCRdb applying MiXCR to the multiplex PCR reads. This sample has 190,000 or so distinct CDR3 sequences, with about 32% found just once. Breast cancer patients provided tissue from their axillary draining lymph nodes. V lost 5 bases to trimming and J lost 7 bases, with 15 bases between them. The length of the CDR3 is 14 residues. Per germline, CDR1 SEHNR and CDR2 FQNEAQ (reference sequence). The sample was axillary lymph node tissue. This chain connects TRBV7-9 to TRBJ1-5; D possibly corresponds to TRBD1 (5 bases). This clonotype was obtained from a female donor with breast cancer. Some clones in this sample may be carry-over from other donors' samples. As DNA, the CDR3 is TGTGCCAGCAGCCTCAGGGAGCATCGGCAGCCCCAGCATTTT. Protein product: CASSLREHRQPQHF. The whole variable domain, filled in from reference TRBV7-9 and TRBJ1-5, reads DTGVSQNPRHKITKRGQNVTFRCDPISEHNRLYWYRQTLGQGPEFLTYFQNEAQLEKSRLLSDRFSAERPKGSFSTLEIQRTEQGDSAMYLCASSLREHRQPQHFGDGTRLSIL.